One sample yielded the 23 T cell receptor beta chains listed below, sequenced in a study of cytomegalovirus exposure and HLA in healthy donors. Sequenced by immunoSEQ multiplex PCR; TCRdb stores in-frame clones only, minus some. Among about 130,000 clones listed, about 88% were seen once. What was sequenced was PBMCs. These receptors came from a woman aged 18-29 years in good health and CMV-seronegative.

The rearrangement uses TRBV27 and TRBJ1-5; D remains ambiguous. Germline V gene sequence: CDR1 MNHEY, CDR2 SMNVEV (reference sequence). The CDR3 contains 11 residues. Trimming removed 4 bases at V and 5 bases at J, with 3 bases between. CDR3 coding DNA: TGTGCCAGCAGTTCTCATCAGCCCCAGCATTTT. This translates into CASSSHQPQHF.

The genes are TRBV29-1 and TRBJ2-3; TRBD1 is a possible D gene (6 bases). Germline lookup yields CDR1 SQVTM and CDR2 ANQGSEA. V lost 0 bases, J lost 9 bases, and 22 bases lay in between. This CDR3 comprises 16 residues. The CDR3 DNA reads TGCAGCGTTGAAGATCCAAAGGCAGGGGCGTTGCGAACGCAGTATTTT. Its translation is CSVEDPKAGALRTQYF.

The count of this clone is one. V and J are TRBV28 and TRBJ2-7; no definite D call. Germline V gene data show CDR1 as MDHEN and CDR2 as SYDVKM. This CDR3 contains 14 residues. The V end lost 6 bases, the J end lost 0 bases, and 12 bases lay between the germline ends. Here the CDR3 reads CASSSQTNSYEQYF. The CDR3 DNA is TGTGCCAGCAGCTCACAGACAAACTCCTACGAGCAGTACTTC.

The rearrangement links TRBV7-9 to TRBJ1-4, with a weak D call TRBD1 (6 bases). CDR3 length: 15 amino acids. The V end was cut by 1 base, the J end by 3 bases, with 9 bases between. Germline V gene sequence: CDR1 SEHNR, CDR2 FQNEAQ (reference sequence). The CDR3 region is CASSLGAGANEKLFF. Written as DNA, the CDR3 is TGTGCCAGCAGCTTAGGGGCAGGGGCTAATGAAAAACTGTTTTTT.

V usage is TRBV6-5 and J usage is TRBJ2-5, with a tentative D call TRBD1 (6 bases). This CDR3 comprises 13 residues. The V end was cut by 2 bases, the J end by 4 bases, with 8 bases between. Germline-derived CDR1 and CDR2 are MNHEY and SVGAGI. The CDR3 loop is CASSYGQLETQYF. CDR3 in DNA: TGTGCCAGCAGTTACGGACAGTTAGAGACCCAGTACTTC.

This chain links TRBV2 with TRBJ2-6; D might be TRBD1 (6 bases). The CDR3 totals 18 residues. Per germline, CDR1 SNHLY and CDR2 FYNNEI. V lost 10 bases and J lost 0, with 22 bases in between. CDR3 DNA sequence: TGTGCCACTATCTCTTCCCCAGGGGTTGGCTCTGGGGCCAACGTCCTGACTTTC. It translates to CATISSPGVGSGANVLTF.

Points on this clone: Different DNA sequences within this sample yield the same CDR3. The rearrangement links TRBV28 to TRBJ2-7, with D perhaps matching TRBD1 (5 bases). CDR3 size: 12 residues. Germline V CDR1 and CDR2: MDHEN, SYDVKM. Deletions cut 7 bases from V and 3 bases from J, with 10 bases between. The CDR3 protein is CASNRQRYEQYF. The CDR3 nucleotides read TGTGCCAGCAATCGACAGCGCTACGAGCAGTACTTC. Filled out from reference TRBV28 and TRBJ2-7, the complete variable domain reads DVKVTQSSRYLVKRTGEKVFLECVQDMDHENMFWYRQDPGLGLRLIYFSYDVKMKEKGDIPEGYSVSREKKERFSLILESASTNQTSMYLCASNRQRYEQYFGPGTRLTVT.

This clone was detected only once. CDR3 DNA: TGTGCCAGCAGGCAACAGGGTACGGAGCAAGAGACCCAGTACTTC. Encoded protein: CASRQQGTEQETQYF. The rearrangement links TRBV6-6 to TRBJ2-5; the D gene is possibly TRBD1 (6 bases). Germline lookup yields CDR1 MNHNY and CDR2 SVGAGI (reference sequence). V lost 6 bases and J 2 bases, leaving 16 bases between the germline ends. The CDR3 runs 15 residues.

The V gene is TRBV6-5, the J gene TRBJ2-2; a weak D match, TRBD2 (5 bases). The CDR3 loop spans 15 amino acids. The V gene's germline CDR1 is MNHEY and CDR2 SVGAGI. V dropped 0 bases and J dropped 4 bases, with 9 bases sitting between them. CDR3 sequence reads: CASSYSHRGTGELFF. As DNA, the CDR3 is TGTGCCAGCAGTTACTCGCATCGGGGCACCGGGGAGCTGTTTTTT.

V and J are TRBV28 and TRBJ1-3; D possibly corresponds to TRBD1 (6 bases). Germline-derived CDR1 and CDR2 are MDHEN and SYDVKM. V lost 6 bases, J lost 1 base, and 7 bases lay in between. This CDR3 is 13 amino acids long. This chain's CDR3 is CASSTGSGNTIYF. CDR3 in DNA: TGTGCCAGCAGCACAGGGTCTGGAAACACCATATATTTT.

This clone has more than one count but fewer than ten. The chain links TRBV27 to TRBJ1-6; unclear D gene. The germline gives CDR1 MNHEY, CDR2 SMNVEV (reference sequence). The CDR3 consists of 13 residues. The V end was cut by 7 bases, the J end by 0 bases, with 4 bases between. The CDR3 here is CASTGSYNSPLHF. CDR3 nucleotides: TGTGCCAGCACAGGCTCCTATAATTCACCCCTCCACTTT.

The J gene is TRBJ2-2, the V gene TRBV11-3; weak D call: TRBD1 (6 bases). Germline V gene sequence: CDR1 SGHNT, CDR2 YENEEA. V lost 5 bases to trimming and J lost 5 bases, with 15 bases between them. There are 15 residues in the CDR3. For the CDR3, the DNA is TGTGCCAGCAGCCGGGGCAGGGGTACGACCGGGGAGCTGTTTTTT. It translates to CASSRGRGTTGELFF.

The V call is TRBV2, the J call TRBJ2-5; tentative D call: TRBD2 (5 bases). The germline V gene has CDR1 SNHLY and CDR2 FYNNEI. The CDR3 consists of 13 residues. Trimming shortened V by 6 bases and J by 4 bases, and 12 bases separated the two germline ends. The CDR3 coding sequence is TGTGCCAGCAGGAAGGGAGTTAGAGAGACCCAGTACTTC. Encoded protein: CASRKGVRETQYF.

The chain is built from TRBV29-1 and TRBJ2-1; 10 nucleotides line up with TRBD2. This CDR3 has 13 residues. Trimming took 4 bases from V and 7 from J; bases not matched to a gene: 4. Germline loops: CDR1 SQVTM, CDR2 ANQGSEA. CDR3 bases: TGCAGCGTTGGCAAAGCGGGGGGGAATGAGCAGTTCTTC. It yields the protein CSVGKAGGNEQFF.

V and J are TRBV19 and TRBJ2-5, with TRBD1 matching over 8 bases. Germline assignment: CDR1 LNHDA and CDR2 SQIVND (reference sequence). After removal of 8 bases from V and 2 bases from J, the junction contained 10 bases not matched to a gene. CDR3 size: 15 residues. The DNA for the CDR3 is TGTGCCAGTCGCGGGGCGACAGGGGTGCAAGAGACCCAGTACTTC. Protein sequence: CASRGATGVQETQYF.

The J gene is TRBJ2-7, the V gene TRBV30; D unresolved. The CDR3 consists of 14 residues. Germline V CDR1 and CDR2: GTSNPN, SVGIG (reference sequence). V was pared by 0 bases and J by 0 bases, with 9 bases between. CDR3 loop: CAWSVSTASYEQYF. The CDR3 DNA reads TGTGCCTGGAGTGTATCAACAGCCTCCTACGAGCAGTACTTC.

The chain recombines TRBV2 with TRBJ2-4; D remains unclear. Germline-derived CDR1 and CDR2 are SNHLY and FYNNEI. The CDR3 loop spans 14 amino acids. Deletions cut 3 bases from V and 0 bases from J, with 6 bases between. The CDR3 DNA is TGTGCCAGCAGTGACAGGCTAGCCAAAAACATTCAGTACTTC. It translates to CASSDRLAKNIQYF.

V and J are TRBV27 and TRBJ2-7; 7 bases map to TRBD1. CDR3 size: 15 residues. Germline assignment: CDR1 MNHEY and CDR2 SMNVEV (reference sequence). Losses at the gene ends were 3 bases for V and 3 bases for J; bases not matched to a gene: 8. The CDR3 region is CASSFKGALSYEQYV. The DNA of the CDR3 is TGTGCCAGCAGTTTTAAGGGGGCTCTGAGCTACGAGCAGTACGTC.

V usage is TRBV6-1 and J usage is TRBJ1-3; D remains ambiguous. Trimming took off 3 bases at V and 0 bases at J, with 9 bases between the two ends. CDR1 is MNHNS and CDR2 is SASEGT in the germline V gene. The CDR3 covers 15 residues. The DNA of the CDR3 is TGTGCCAGCAGTGACGGAGAAGCCTCTGGAAACACCATATATTTT. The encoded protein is CASSDGEASGNTIYF.

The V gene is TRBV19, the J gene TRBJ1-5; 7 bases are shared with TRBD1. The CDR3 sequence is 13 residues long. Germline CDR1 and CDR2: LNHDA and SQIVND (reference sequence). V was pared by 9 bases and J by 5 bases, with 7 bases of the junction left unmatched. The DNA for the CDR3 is TGTGCCAGCCAGGGACAGTTCTATCAGCCCCAGCATTTT. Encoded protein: CASQGQFYQPQHF.

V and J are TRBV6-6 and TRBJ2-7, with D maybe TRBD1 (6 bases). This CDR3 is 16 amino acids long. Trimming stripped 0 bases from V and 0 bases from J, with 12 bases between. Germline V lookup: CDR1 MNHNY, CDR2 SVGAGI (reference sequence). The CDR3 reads CASSYSRDTNSYEQYF. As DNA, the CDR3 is TGTGCCAGCAGTTACTCGAGGGACACGAACTCCTACGAGCAGTACTTC.

CDR3 bases: TGCGCCAGCAGGTTAGCCGGGACAGGGTCTGGTGAGCAGTTCTTC. As protein: CASRLAGTGSGEQFF. This chain joins TRBV5-1 and TRBJ2-1; the match to TRBD1 covers 9 bases. The CDR3 loop spans 15 amino acids. The junction had 12 bases not matched to a gene; V was cut back by 5 bases and J by 9 bases. The germline gives CDR1 SGHRS, CDR2 YFSETQ.

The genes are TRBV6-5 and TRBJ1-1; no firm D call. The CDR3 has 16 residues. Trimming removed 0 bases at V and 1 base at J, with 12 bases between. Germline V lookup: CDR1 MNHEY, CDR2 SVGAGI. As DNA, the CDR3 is TGTGCCAGCAGTTACTCAACGCGGCCGCCGAACACTGAAGCTTTCTTT. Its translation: CASSYSTRPPNTEAFF.